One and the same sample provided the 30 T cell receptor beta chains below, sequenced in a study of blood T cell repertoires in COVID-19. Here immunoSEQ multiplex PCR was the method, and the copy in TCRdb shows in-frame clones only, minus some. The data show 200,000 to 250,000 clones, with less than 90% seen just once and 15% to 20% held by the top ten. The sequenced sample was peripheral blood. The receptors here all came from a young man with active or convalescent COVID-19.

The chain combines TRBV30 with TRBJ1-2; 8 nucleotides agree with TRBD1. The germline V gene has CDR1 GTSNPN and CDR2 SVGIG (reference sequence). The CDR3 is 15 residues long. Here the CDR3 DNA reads TGTGCTCTTGGCCCGGTACAGGGGGGAATCTATGGCTACACCTTC. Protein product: CALGPVQGGIYGYTF.

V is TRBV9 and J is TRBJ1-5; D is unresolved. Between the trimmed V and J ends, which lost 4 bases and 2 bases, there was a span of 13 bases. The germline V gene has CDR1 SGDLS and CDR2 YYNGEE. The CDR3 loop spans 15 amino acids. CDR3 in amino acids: CASSTGGFGNQPQHF. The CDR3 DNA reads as TGTGCCAGCAGCACTGGTGGTTTCGGCAATCAGCCCCAGCATTTT.

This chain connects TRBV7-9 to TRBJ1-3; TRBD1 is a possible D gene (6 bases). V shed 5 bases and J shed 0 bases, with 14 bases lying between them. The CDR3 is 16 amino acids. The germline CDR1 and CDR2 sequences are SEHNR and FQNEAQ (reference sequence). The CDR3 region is CASSGGGASSGNTIYF. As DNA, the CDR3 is TGTGCCAGCAGCGGCGGGGGCGCGAGCTCTGGAAACACCATATATTTT. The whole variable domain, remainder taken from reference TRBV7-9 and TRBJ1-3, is DTGVSQNPRHKITKRGQNVTFRCDPISEHNRLYWYRQTLGQGPEFLTYFQNEAQLEKSRLLSDRFSAERPKGSFSTLEIQRTEQGDSAMYLCASSGGGASSGNTIYFGEGSWLTVV.

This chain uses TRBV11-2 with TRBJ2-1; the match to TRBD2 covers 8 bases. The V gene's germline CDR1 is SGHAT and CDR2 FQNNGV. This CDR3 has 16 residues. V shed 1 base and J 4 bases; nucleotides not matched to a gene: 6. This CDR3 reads CASSLGPQRGYNEQFF. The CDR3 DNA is TGTGCCAGCAGCTTAGGCCCCCAGCGGGGGTACAATGAGCAGTTCTTC.

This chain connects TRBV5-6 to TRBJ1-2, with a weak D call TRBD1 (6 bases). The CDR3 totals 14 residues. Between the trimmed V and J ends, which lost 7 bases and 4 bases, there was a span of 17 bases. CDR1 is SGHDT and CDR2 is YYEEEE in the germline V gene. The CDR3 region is CASARQQGAYGYTF. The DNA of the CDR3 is TGTGCCAGCGCACGGCAACAGGGCGCCTATGGCTACACCTTC.

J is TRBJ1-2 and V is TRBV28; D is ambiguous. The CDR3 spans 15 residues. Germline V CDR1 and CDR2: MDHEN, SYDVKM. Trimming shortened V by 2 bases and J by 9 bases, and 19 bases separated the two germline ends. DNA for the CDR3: TGTGCCAGCAGTTTACCAATATCAGCGCGTGACCGCTACACCTTC. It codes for CASSLPISARDRYTF.

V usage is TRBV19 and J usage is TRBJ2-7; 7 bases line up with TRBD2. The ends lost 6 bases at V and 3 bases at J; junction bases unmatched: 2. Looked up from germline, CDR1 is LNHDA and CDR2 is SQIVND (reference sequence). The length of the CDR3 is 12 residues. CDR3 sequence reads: CASSPGGYEQYF. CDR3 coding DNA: TGTGCCAGTAGCCCGGGGGGCTACGAGCAGTACTTC.

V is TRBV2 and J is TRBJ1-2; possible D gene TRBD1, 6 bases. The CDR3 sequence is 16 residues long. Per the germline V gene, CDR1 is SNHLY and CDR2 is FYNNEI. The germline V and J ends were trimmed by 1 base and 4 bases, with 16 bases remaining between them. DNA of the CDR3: TGTGCCAGCAGTGAAGAGGGGACAACCTCCTTCTATGGCTACACCTTC. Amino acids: CASSEEGTTSFYGYTF.

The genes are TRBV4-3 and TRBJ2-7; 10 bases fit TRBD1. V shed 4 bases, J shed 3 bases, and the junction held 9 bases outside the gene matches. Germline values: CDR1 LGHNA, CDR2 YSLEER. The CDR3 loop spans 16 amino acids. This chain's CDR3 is CASSLSPGQGYYEQYF. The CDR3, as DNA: TGCGCCAGCAGCCTGTCTCCGGGACAGGGGTACTACGAGCAGTACTTC.

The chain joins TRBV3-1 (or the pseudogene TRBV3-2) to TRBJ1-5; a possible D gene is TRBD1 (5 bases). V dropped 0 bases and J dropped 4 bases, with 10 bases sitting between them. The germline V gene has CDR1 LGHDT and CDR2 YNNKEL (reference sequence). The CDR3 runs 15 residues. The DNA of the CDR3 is TGTGCCAGCAGCCAAGATCAGCCAGGGAATCAGCCCCAGCATTTT. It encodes CASSQDQPGNQPQHF.

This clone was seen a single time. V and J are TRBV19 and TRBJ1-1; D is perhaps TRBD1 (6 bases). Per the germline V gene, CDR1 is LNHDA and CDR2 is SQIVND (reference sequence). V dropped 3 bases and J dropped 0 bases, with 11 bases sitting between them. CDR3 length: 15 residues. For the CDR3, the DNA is TGTGCCAGTAGTATGGCCGGACAGATGAACACTGAAGCTTTCTTT. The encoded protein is CASSMAGQMNTEAFF.

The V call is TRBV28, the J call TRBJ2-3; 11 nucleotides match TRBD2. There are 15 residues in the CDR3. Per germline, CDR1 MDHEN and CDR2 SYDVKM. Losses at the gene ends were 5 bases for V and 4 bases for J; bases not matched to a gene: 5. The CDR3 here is CASSKLAGGPDTQYF. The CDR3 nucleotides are TGTGCCAGCAGTAAATTAGCGGGAGGGCCAGATACGCAGTATTTT.

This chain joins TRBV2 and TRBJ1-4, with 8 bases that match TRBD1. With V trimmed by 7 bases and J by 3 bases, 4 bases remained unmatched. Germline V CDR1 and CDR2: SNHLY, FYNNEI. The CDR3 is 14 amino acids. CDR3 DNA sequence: TGTGCCAGCAACCTACAGGGGGCTAATGAAAAACTGTTTTTT. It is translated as CASNLQGANEKLFF.

Written as DNA, the CDR3 is TGTGCCAGCAGCTTAGGTCTGGACAGGATGGCATCCCTCCACTTT. This codes for CASSLGLDRMASLHF. The rearrangement uses TRBV7-2 and TRBJ1-6; TRBD1 matches 7 bases. The J segment lost 14 bases and the V segment lost 1 base, leaving 11 bases of the junction unmatched. Germline loops: CDR1 SGHTA, CDR2 FQGNSA. This CDR3 has 15 residues.

CDR3 coding DNA: TGTGCCAGCAGCGTAGATCCTTCTGGAGGCCGAGAGCAGTACTTC. It codes for CASSVDPSGGREQYF. This chain links TRBV9 with TRBJ2-7; possible D gene TRBD2, 5 bases. The CDR3 contains 15 residues. V was trimmed by 0 bases and J by 7 bases, leaving 17 bases between them. Looked up from germline, CDR1 is SGDLS and CDR2 is YYNGEE.

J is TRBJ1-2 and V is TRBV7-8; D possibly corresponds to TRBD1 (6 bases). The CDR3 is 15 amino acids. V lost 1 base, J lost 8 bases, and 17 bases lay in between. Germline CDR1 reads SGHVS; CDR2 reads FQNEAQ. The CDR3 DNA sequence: TGTGCCAGCAGCTTAGATCTCAGGGGTCCATACGGCTACACCTTC. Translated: CASSLDLRGPYGYTF.

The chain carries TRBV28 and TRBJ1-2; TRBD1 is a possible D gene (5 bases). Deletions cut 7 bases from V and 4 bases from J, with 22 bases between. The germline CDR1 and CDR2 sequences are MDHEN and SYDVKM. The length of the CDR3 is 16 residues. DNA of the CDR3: TGTGCCAGCAATAAACCGGCGGGGAAGGGGACCTATGGCTACACCTTC. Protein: CASNKPAGKGTYGYTF.

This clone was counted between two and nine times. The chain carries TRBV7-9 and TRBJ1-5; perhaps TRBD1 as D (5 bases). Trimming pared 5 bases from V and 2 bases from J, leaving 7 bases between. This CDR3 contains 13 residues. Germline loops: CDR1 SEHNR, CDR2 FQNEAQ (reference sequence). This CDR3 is CASSQGGNQPQHF. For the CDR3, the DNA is TGTGCCAGCAGCCAGGGTGGCAATCAGCCCCAGCATTTT.

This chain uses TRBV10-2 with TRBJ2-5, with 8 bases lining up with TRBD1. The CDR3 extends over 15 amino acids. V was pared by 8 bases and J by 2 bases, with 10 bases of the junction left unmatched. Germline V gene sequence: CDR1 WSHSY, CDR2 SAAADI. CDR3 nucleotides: TGCGCCAGCGGCGGATGGACAGGGAGACAAGAGACCCAGTACTTC. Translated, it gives CASGGWTGRQETQYF.

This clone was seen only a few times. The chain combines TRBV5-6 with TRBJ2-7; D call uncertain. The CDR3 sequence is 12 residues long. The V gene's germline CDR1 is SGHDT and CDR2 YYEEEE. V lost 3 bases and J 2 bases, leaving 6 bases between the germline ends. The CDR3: CASSSGTYEQYF. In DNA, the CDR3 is TGTGCCAGCAGCTCTGGCACCTACGAGCAGTACTTC.

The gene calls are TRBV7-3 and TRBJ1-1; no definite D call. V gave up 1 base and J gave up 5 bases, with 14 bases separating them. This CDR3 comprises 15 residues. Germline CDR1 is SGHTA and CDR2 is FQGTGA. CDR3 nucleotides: TGTGCCAGCAGCTTAAACCGGGGTGGTGCAACTGAAGCTTTCTTT. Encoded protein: CASSLNRGGATEAFF.

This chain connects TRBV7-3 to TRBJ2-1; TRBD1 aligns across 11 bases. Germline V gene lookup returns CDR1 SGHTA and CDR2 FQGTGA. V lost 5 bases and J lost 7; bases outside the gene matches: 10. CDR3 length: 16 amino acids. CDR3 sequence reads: CASSPPGTGGLNEQFF. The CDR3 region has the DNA TGTGCCAGCAGCCCGCCCGGGACAGGGGGTTTAAATGAGCAGTTCTTC.

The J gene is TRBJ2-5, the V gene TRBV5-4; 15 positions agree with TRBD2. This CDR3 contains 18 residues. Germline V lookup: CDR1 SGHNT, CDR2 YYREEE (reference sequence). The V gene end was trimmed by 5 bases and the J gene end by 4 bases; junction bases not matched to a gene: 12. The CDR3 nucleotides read TGTGCCAGCAGTCAAGGACTAGCGGGGGGGCGGCGCCCAGAGACCCAGTACTTC. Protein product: CASSQGLAGGRRPETQYF.

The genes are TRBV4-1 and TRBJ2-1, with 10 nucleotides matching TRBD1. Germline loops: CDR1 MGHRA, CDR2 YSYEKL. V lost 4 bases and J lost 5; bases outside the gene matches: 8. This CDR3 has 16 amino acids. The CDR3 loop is CASSRIPGQGNNEQFF. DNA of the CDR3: TGCGCCAGCAGCCGAATCCCGGGACAGGGGAACAATGAGCAGTTCTTC.

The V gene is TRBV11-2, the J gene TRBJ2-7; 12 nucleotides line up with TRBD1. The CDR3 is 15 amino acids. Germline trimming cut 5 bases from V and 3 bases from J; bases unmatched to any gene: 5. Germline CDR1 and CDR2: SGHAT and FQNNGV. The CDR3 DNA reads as TGTGCCAGCAGCCGGGGGACAGGGGGCTTCTACGAGCAGTACTTC. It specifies CASSRGTGGFYEQYF.

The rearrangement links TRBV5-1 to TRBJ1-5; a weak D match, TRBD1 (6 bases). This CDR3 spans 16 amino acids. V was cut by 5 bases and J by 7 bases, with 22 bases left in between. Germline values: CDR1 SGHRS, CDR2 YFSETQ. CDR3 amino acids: CASSRGRGFVRQPQHF. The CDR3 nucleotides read TGCGCCAGCAGTAGGGGGAGAGGGTTTGTCCGGCAGCCCCAGCATTTT.

The CDR3 here is CASSLAGTGFVEQYF. Written as DNA, the CDR3 is TGTGCCAGCAGCTTGGCCGGGACAGGCTTTGTCGAGCAGTACTTC. This chain joins TRBV5-6 and TRBJ2-7, with 8 positions matching TRBD1. J was trimmed by 6 bases and V by 0 bases; bases with no gene match: 8. Germline loops: CDR1 SGHDT, CDR2 YYEEEE. The CDR3 covers 15 residues.

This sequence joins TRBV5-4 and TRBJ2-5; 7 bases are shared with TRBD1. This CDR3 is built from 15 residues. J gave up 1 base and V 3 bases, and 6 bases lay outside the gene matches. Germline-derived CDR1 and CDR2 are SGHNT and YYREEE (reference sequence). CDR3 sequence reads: CASSSKDRPQETQYF. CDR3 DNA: TGTGCCAGCAGCTCGAAGGACAGGCCCCAAGAGACCCAGTACTTC.

The CDR3 protein is CASSISGGRQGAVRETQYF. The CDR3 DNA reads TGTGCCAGTAGTATTAGTGGTGGTCGGCAGGGGGCTGTTCGGGAGACCCAGTACTTC. J is TRBJ2-5 and V is TRBV19, with 8 bases lining up with TRBD1. The CDR3 is 19 amino acids. With V trimmed by 3 bases and J by 5 bases, 20 bases remained unmatched. The germline V gene encodes CDR1 LNHDA and CDR2 SQIVND (reference sequence).

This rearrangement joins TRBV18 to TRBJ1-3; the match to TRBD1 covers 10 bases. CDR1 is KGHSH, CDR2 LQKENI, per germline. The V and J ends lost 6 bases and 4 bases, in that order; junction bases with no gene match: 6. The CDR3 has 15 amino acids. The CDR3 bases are TGTGCCAGCTCGGACCGGGACAGGGGAGGAAACACCATATATTTT. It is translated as CASSDRDRGGNTIYF.